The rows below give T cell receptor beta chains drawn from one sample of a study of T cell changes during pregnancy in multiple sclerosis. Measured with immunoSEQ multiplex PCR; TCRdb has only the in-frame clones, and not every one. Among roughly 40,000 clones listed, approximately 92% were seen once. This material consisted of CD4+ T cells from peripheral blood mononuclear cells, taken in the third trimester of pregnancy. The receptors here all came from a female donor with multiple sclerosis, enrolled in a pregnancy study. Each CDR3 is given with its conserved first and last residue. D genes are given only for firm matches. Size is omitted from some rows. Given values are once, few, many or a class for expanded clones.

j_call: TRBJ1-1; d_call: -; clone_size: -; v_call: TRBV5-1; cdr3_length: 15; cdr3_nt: TGCGCCAGCAGCTTGGTTCGCGGAGGGAACACTGAAGCTTTCTTT; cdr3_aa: CASSLVRGGNTEAFF
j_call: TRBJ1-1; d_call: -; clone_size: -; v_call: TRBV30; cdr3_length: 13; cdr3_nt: TGTGCCTGGAGGACGACAGGTCTCTCTGAAGCTTTCTTT; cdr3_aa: CAWRTTGLSEAFF
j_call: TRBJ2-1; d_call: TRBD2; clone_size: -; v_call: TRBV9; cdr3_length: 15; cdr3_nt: TGTGCCAGCAGCGTAGTCGCTAGCGGGAGGGATGAGCAGTTCTTC; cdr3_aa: CASSVVASGRDEQFF
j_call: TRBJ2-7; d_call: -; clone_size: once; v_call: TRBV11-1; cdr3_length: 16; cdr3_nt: TGTGCCAGCAGCTTAGGGCCCGGGGTGCTAGGCTACGAGCAGTACTTC; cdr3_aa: CASSLGPGVLGYEQYF
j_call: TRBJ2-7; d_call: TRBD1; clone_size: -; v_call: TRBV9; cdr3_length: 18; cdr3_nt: TGTGCCAGCAGCGCCTCTTTAAATAGGACAGGTTCTCCTTACGAGCAGTACTTC; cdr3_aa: CASSASLNRTGSPYEQYF
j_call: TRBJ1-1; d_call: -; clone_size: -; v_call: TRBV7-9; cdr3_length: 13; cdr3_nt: TGTGCCAGCAGCTTATGGGGGGACACTGAAGCTTTCTTT; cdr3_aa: CASSLWGDTEAFF
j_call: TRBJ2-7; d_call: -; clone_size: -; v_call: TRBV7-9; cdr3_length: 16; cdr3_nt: TGTGCCAGCAGCCCACTGGGGGGAGGTGGCTCCTACGAGCAGTACTTC; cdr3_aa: CASSPLGGGGSYEQYF
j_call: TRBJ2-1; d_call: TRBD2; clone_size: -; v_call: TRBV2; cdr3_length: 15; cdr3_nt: TGTGCCAGCAGTCGGACTAGCGGCTCCTACAATGAGCAGTTCTTC; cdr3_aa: CASSRTSGSYNEQFF
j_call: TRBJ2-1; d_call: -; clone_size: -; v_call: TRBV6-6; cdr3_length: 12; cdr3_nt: TGTGCCAGCAGTTACGGGACTTATGAGCAGTTCTTC; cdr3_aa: CASSYGTYEQFF
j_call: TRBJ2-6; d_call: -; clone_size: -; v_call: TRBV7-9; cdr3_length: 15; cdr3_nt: TGTGCCAGCAGCTCGTGGACTTCTGGGGCCAACGTCCTGACTTTC; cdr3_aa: CASSSWTSGANVLTF
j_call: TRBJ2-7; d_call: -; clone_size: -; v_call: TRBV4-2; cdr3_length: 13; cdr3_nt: TGTGCCAGCAGCATGTCTGTCTCCTACGAGCAGTACTTC; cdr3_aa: CASSMSVSYEQYF
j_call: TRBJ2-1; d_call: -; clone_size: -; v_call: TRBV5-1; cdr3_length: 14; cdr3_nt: TGCGCCAGCAGCTTGGGGGGTTGGGAGAATGAGCAGTTCTTC; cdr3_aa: CASSLGGWENEQFF
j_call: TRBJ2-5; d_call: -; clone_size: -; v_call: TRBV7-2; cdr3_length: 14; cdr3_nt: TGTGCCAGCAGCTTAGCGGGGGCTCCAGAGACCCAGTACTTC; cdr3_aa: CASSLAGAPETQYF
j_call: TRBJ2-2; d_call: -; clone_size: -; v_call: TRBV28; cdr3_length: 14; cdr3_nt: TGTGCCAGCAGCACGGTGGGGCCCACCGGGGAGCTGTTTTTT; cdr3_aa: CASSTVGPTGELFF
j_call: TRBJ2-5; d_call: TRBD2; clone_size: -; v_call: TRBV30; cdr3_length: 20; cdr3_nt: TGTGCCTGGGGTCGGATCAAAAAACTAGCGGTTAATCTGTACCAAGAGACCCAGTACTTC; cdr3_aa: CAWGRIKKLAVNLYQETQYF
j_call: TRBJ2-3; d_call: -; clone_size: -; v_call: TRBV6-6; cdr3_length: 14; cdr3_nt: TGTGCCAGCACCCGGCTGGCGGCGGGAGATACGCAGTATTTT; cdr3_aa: CASTRLAAGDTQYF
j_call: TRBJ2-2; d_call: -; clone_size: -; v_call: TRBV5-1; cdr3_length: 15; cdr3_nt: TGCGCCAGCAGCATTTACCAGGGGGGCACCGGGGAGCTGTTTTTT; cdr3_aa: CASSIYQGGTGELFF
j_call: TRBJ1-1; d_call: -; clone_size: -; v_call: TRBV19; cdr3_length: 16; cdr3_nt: TGTGCCAGTATGCACAGGGCACTTTCGTCGAACACTGAAGCTTTCTTT; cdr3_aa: CASMHRALSSNTEAFF
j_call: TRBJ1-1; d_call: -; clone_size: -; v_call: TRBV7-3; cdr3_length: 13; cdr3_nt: TGTGCCAGCAGCTTATTCGGGGGATCTGAAGCTTTCTTT; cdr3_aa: CASSLFGGSEAFF
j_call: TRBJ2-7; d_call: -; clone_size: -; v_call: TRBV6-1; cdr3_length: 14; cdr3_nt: TGTGCCAGCAGTTTTTCTCTTCCTTCCTACGAGCAGTACTTC; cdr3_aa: CASSFSLPSYEQYF
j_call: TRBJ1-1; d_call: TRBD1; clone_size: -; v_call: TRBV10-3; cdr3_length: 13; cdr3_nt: TGTGCCATCAGGGGTGACAGGGATGTTTTAGCTTTCTTT; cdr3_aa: CAIRGDRDVLAFF
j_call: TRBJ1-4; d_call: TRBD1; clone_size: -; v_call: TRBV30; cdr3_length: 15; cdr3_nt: TGTGCCTGGAGTGCCGCGACAGGGTCGAATGAAAAACTGTTTTTT; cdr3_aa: CAWSAATGSNEKLFF
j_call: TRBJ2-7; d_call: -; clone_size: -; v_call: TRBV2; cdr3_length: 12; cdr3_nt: TGTGCCAGCAGTGACAGTAACCACGAGCAGTACTTC; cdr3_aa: CASSDSNHEQYF
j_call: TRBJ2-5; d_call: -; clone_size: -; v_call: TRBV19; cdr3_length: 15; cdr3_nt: TGTGCCAGTAGTCCCCCCGCGGGGCGACAAGAGACCCAGTACTTC; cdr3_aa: CASSPPAGRQETQYF
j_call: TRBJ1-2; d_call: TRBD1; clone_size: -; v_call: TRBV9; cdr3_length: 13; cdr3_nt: TGTGCCAGCACCCGGGACAGGGTGAGCGGCTACACCTTC; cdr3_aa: CASTRDRVSGYTF
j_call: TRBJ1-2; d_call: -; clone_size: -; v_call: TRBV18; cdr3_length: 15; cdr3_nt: TGTGCCAGCTCACCCCGAGACCGGGGGATGGGCGGCTACACCTTC; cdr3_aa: CASSPRDRGMGGYTF
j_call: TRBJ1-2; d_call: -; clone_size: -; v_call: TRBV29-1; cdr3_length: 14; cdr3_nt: TGCAGCGTTGATTATGAGACAACTAACTATGGCTACACCTTC; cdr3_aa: CSVDYETTNYGYTF
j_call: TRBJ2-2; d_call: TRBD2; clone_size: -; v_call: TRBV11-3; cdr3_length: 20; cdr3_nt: TGTGCCAGCAGCTTAGATGAATTCCCCTCATGGGGGAGGGACACCGGGGAGCTGTTTTTT; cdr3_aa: CASSLDEFPSWGRDTGELFF
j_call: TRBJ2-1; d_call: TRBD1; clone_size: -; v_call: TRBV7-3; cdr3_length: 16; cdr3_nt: TGTGCCAGCAGCTTAATAGGCTCAGGGGGCTACAATGAGCAGTTCTTC; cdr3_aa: CASSLIGSGGYNEQFF
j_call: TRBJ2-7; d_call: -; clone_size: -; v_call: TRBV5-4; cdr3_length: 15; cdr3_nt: TGTGCCAGCAGCGCCCCGGGACTGGGTACCTACGAGCAGTACTTC; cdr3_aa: CASSAPGLGTYEQYF
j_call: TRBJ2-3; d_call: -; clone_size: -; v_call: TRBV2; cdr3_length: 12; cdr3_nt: TGTGCCAGCACCCCGGGTGTGGATACGCAGTATTTT; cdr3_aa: CASTPGVDTQYF
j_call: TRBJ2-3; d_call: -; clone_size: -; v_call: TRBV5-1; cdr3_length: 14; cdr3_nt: TGCGCCAGCAGCTTGTCTCAGGGGTCAGATACGCAGTATTTT; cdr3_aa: CASSLSQGSDTQYF
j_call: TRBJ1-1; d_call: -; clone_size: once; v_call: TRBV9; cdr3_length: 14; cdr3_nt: TGTGCCAGCAGCGCCGGGACTACGAAGACTGAAGCTTTCTTT; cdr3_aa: CASSAGTTKTEAFF
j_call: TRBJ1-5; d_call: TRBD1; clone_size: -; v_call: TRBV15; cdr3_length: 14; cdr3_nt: TGTGCCACCAGCAGAGACAGGGGGCCCGAGCCCCAGCATTTT; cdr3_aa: CATSRDRGPEPQHF
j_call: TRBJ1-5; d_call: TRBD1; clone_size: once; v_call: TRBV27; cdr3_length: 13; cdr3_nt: TGTGCCAGCAGTTTAAACAGGGGCCAGGCCCAGCATTTT; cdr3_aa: CASSLNRGQAQHF
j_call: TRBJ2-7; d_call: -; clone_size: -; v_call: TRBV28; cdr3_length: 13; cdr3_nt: TGTGCCAGCAGACCGAACGGGGGGACAGAGCAGTACTTC; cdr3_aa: CASRPNGGTEQYF
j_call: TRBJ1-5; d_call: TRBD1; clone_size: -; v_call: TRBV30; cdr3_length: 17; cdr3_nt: TGTGCCTGGAGTGTCGGAACAGGGGGGAGCATCAATCAGCCCCAGCATTTT; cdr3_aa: CAWSVGTGGSINQPQHF
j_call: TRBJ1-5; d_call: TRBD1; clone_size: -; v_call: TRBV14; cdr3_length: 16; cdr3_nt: TGTGCCAGCAGCTCCCCCGACAGGGGTGGCAATCAGCCCCAGCATTTT; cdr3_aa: CASSSPDRGGNQPQHF
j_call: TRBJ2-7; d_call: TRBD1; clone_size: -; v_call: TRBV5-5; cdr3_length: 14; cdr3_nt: TGTGCCAGCAGCTTGGAGGGACAGGGCTACGAGCAGTACTTC; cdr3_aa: CASSLEGQGYEQYF
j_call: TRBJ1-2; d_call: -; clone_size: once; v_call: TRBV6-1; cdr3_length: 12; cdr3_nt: TGTGCCAGCACCCTGACAGCCTATGGCTACACCTTC; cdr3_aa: CASTLTAYGYTF
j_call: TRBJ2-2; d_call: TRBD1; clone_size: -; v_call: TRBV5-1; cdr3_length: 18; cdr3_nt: TGCGCCAGCAGCCGCCGGCCTTCAGGGGGCGCCTTGACCGGGGAGCTGTTTTTT; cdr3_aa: CASSRRPSGGALTGELFF
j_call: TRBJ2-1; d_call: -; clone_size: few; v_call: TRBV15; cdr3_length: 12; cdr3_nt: TGTGCCACCAGCAGAGAGTACTTTGATAAGTTCTTC; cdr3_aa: CATSREYFDKFF
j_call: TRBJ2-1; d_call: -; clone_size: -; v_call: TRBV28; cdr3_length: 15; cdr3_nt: TGTGCCAGCGCGCTCGTCGGTTCAGGATACAATGAGCAGTTCTTC; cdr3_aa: CASALVGSGYNEQFF
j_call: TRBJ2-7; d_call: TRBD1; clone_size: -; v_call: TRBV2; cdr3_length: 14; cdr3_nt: TGTGCCAGCAGTACACAGGGGGTATCCTACGAGCAGTACTTC; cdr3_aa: CASSTQGVSYEQYF
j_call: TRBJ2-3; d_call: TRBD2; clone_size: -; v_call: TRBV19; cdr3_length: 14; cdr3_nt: TGTGCCAGTAGTCGAGCGGGAGGGCCAGATACGCAGTATTTT; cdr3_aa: CASSRAGGPDTQYF
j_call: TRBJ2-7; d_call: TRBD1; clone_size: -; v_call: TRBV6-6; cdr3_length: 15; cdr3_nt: TGTGCCAGCAGTTACGGGACAGCCTTAGGCAACGAGCAGTACTTC; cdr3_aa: CASSYGTALGNEQYF
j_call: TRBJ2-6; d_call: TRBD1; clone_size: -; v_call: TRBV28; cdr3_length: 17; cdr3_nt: TGTGCCAGCAGTCCGACCCGAGGGGGCACTGGGGCCAACGTCCTGACTTTC; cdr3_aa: CASSPTRGGTGANVLTF
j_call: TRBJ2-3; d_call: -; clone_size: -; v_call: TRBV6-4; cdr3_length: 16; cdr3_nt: TGTGCCAGCAGTGACTCGGGCAGGGCTAGCACAGATACGCAGTATTTT; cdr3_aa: CASSDSGRASTDTQYF
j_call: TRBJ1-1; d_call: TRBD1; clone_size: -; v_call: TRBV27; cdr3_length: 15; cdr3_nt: TGTGCCAGCAGTTTCAGGGGGGTGTCGGACACTGAAGCTTTCTTT; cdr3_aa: CASSFRGVSDTEAFF
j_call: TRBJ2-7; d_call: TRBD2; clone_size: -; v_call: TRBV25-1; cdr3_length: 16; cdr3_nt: TGTGCCAGCAGTGCAACGGGACTAGCGGGATTCTACGAGCAGTACTTC; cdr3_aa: CASSATGLAGFYEQYF
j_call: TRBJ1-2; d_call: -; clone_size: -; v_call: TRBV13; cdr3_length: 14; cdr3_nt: TGTGCCAGCAGCCTCAAGGGGATTAACTATGGCTACACCTTC; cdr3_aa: CASSLKGINYGYTF
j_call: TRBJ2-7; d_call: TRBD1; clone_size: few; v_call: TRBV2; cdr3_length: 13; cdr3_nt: TGTGCCAGCAGTGAGCGACAGGGGCTCGAGCAGTACTTC; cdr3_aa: CASSERQGLEQYF
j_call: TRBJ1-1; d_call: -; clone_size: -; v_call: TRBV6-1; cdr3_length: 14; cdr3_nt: TGTGCCAGCAGTCGGGGGGCAGAGAACACTGAAGCTTTCTTT; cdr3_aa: CASSRGAENTEAFF